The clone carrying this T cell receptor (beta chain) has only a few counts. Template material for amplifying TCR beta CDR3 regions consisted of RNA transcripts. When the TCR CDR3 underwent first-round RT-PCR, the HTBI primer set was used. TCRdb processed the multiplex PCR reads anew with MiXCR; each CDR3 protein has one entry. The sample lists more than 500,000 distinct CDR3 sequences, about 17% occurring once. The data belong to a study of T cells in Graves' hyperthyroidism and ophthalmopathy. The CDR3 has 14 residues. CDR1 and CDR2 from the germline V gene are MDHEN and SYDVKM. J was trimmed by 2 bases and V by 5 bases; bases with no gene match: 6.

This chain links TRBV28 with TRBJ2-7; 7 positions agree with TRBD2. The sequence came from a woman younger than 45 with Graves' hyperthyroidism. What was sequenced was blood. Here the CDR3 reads CASSPGTTPYEQYF. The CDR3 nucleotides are TGTGCCAGCAGTCCCGGGACTACCCCCTACGAGCAGTACTTC.